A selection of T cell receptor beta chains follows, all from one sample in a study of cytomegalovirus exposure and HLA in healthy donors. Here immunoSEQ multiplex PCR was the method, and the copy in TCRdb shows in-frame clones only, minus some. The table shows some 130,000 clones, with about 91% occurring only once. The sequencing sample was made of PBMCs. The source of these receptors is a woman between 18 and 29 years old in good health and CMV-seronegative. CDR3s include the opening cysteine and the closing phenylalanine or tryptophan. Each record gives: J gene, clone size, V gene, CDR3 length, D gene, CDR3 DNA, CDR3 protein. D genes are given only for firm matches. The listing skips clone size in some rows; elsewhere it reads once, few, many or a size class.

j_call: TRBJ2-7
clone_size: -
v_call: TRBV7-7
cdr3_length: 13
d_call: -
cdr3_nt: TGTGCTAGCAGCTTAGGACAGCGATACGAGCAGTACTTC
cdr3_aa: CASSLGQRYEQYF

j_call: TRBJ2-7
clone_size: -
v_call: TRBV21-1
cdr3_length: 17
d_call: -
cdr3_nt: TGTGCCAGCAGCAAAGCTTGTTTGGGGGCAGAGGACTACGAGCAGTACTTC
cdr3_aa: CASSKACLGAEDYEQYF

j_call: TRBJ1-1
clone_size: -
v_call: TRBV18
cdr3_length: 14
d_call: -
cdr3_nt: TGTGCCAGCTCACTGCTGGGGCTGAACACTGAAGCTTTCTTT
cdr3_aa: CASSLLGLNTEAFF

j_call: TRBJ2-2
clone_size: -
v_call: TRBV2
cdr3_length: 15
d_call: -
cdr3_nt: TGTGCCAGCAGGTTCGACACATCGAACACCGGGGAGCTGTTTTTT
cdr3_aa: CASRFDTSNTGELFF

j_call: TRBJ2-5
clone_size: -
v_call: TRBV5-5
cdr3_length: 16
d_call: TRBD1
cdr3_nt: TGTGCCAGCAGCTTGGGGGACAGACTATCACAAGAGACCCAGTACTTC
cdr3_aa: CASSLGDRLSQETQYF

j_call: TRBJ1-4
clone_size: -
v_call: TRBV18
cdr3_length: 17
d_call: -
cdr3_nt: TGTGCCAGCTCACCCCAAGATAGCAGGGCAACTAATGAAAAACTGTTTTTT
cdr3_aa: CASSPQDSRATNEKLFF

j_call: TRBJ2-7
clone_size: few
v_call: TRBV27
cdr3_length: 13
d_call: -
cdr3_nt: TGTGCCAGCAGTTTAGGTCCCTACTACGAGCAGTACTTC
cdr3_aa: CASSLGPYYEQYF

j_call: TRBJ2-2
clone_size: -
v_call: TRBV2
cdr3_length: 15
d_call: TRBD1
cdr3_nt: TGTGCCAGCAGTCGATCGGACAGGGACACCGGGGAGCTGTTTTTT
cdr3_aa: CASSRSDRDTGELFF

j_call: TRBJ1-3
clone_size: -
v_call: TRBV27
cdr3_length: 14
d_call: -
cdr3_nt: TGTGCCAGCAGTCCTCAGAACTCTGGAAACACCATATATTTT
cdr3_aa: CASSPQNSGNTIYF

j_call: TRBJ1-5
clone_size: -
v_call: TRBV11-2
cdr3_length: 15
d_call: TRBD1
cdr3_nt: TGTGCCAGCAGCAAAGGACAGGACCGCAATCAGCCCCAGCATTTT
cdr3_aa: CASSKGQDRNQPQHF

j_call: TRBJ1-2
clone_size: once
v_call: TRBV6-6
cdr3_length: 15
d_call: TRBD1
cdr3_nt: TGTGCCAGCAGTTACTCGGAAGGACAGGACTACGGCTACACCTTC
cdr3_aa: CASSYSEGQDYGYTF

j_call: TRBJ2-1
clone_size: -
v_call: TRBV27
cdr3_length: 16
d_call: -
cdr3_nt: TGTGCCAGCAGTCCTACCACAGGGAACTCCTACAATGAGCAGTTCTTC
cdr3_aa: CASSPTTGNSYNEQFF

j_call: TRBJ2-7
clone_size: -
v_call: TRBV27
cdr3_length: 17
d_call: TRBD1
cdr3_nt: TGTGCCAGCAGTCAAAGGAGAGGGACAGGGATAGATTACGAGCAGTACTTC
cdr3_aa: CASSQRRGTGIDYEQYF

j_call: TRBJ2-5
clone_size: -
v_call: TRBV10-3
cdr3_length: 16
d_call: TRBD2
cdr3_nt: TGTGCCATCAGTGTTGGGGCTAGCGGGGGGCTTGAGACCCAGTACTTC
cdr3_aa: CAISVGASGGLETQYF

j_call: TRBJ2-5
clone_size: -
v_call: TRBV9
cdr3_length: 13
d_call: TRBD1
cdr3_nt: TGTGCCAGCAGCGAGGGGACAGGAGAGACCCAGTACTTC
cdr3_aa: CASSEGTGETQYF

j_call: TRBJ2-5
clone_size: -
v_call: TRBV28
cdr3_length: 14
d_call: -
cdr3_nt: TGTGCCAGCAGTCTAGGGGGTGATAGGGAGACCCAGTACTTC
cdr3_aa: CASSLGGDRETQYF

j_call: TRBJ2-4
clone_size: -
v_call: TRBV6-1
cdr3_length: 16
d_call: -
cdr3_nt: TGTGCCAGCAGTGCATTTAAAGCGGTGGCCAAAAACATTCAGTACTTC
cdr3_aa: CASSAFKAVAKNIQYF

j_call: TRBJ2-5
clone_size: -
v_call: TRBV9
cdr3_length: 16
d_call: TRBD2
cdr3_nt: TGTGCCAGCAGCGTAGGGGTAGCGGGGGGTGTAGAGACCCAGTACTTC
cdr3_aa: CASSVGVAGGVETQYF

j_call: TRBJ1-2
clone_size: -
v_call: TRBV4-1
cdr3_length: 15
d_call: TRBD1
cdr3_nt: TGCGCCAGCAGCCAAGATTGGGACAGGGCGTTAGGCTACACCTTC
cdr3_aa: CASSQDWDRALGYTF

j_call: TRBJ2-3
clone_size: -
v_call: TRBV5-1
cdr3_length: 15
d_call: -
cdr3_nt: TGCGCCAGCAGCTTGGCCGGGGTGGGCACAGATACGCAGTATTTT
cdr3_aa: CASSLAGVGTDTQYF

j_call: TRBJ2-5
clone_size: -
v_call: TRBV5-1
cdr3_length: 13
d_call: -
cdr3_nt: TGCGCCAGCAGGACTGGGTCCGGGGAGACCCAGTACTTC
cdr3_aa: CASRTGSGETQYF

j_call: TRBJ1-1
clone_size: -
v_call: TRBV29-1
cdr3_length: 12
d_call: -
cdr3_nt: TGCAGCGTTTCCAGTCTGAACACTGAAGCTTTCTTT
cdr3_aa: CSVSSLNTEAFF

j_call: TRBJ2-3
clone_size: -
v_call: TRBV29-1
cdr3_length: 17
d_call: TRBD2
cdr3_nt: TGCAGCGTTGATCCCCCCGCACTGAGCGGGATTGCAGATACGCAGTATTTT
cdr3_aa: CSVDPPALSGIADTQYF

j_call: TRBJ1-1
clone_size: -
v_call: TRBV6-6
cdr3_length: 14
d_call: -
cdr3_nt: TGTGCCAGCAGTGACCCGGGGAGGGACACTGAAGCTTTCTTT
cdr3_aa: CASSDPGRDTEAFF

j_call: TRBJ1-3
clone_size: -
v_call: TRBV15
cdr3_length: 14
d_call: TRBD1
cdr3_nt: TGTGCCACCAGCAGGGACAGGGGCGGAAACACCATATATTTT
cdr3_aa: CATSRDRGGNTIYF

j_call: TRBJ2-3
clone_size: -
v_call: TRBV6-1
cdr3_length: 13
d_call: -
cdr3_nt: TGTGCCAGCAGTGAAGCGCGGGAAGATACGCAGTATTTT
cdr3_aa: CASSEAREDTQYF

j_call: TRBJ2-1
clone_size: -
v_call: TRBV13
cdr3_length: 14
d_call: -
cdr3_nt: TGTGCCAGCAGCACCGGTAAAATCTACAATGAGCAGTTCTTC
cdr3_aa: CASSTGKIYNEQFF

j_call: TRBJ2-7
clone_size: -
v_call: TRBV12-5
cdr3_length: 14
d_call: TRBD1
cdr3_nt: TGTGCTAGTGGCCCGGGACAGGGGGCTTACGAGCAGTACTTC
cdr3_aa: CASGPGQGAYEQYF

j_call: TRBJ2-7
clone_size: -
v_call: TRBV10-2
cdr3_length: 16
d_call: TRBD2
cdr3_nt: TGCGCCAGCAGTGACCCCGGGGCTAGCGGAACCTACGAGCAGTACTTC
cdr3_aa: CASSDPGASGTYEQYF

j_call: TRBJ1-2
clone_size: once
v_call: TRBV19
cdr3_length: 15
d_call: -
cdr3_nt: TGTGCCAGTAGTGGGGACTACAGGGCTAACTATGGCTACACCTTC
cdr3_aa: CASSGDYRANYGYTF

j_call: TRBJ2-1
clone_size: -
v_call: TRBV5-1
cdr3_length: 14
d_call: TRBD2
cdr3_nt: TGCGCCAGCAGCGGCGGACTAGCTTACAATGAGCAGTTCTTC
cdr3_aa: CASSGGLAYNEQFF

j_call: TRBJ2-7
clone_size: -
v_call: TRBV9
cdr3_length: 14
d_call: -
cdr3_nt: TGTGCCAGCAGCGTAGGGACAAGGGGCTACGAGCAGTACTTC
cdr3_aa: CASSVGTRGYEQYF